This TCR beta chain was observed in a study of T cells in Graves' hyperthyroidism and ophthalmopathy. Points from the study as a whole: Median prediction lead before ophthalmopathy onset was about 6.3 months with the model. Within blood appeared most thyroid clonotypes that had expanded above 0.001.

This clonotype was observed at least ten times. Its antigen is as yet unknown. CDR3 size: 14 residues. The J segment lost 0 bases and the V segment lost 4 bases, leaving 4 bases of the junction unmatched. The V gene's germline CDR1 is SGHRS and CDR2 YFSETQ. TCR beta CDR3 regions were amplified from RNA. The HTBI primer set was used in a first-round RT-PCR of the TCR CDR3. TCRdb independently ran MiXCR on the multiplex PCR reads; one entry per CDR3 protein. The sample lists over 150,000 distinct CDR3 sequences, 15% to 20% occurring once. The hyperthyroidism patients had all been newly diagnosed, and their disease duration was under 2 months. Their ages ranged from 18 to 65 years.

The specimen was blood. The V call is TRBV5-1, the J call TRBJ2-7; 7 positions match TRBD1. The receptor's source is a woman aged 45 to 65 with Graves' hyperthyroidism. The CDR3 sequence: CASSRDSPSYEQYF. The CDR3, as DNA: TGCGCCAGCAGCCGGGACAGTCCCTCCTACGAGCAGTACTTC.